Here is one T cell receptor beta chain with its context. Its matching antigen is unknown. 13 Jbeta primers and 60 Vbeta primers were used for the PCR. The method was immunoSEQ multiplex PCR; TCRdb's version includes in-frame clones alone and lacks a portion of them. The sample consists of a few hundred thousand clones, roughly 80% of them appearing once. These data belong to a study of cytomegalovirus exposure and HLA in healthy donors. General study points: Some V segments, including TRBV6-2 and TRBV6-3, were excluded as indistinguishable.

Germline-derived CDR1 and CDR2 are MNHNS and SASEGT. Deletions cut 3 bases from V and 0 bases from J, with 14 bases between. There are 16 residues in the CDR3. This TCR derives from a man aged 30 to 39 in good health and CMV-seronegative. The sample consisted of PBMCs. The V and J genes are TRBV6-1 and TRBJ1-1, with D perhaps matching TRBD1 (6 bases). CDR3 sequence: CASSDYIGQMNTEAFF. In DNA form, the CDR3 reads TGTGCCAGCAGTGATTATATTGGACAGATGAACACTGAAGCTTTCTTT.